The clone carrying this T cell receptor (beta chain) was observed a few times. The antigen is not known. The PCR used 60 Vbeta and 13 Jbeta primers. TCRdb's table, derived via immunoSEQ multiplex PCR, lists solely in-frame clones and lacks some. The repertoire has some 150,000 clones, around 83% of them found once; the top ten carry around 8.1%. These data come from a study of cytomegalovirus exposure and HLA in healthy donors. Points from the study as a whole: About 87% or about 30% of the time was how often most TCR beta V segments were productive, according to an earlier analysis. On later analysis, the bulk of CMV-associated TCR beta chains appeared to be HLA-restricted.

V gave up 1 base and J gave up 2 bases, with 12 bases separating them. Germline V gene sequence: CDR1 SGHNT, CDR2 YYREEE (reference sequence). The CDR3 totals 15 residues. Sequenced material: PBMCs. This TCR was recovered from a woman aged 45 to 65 in good health and CMV-seropositive. The rearrangement joins TRBV5-4 to TRBJ2-5, with D perhaps matching TRBD2 (5 bases). CDR3: CASSLPRPGQETQYF. The CDR3, as DNA: TGTGCCAGCAGCTTGCCCCGGCCGGGGCAAGAGACCCAGTACTTC.